This entry is about one T cell receptor (beta chain). Its antigen is as yet unknown. Recruitment covered hyperthyroidism patients aged 18 to 65 whose new diagnosis was of under 2 months' duration. This sample is drawn from a study of Graves' ophthalmopathy and Graves' hyperthyroidism. Study-level findings and limits: The model forecast ophthalmopathy progression, reaching around 70% sensitivity and less than 75% specificity. The majority of expanded thyroid clonotypes above 0.001 frequency also occurred in blood.

CDR3 length: 16 amino acids. The germline V gene encodes CDR1 SGDLS and CDR2 YYNGEE. V was cut by 3 bases and J by 5 bases, with 20 bases left in between. RNA transcripts provided the template for amplifying TCR beta CDR3 regions. HTBI primers were used in a first-round RT-PCR, which preceded a second-round multiplex PCR. From the multiplex PCR reads, TCRdb called clonotypes with MiXCR, one entry per CDR3 protein. The repertoire holds over a million distinct CDR3 sequences, 35% to 40% seen once, with around 10% in the top ten. The clonotype comes from an adult man with Graves' hyperthyroidism. Sequences were obtained from peripheral blood or thyroid tissue (not recorded which). This rearrangement joins TRBV9 to TRBJ2-5; D perhaps matches TRBD1 (5 bases). The CDR3 sequence is CASSALGRTSGETQYF. CDR3 nucleotide sequence: TGTGCCAGCAGCGCCCTAGGACGTACTTCAGGGGAGACCCAGTACTTC.